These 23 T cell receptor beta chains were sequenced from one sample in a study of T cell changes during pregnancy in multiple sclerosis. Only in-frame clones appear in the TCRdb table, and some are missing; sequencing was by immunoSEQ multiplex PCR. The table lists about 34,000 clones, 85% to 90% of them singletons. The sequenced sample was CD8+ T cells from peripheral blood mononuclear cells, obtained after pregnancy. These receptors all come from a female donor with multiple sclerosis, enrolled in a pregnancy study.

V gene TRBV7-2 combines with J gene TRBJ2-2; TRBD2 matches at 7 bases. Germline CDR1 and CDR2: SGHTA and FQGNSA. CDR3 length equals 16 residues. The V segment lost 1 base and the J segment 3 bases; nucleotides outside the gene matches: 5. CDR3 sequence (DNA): TGTGCCAGCAGCTTAGTGTTAGCGGGCTACACCGGGGAGCTGTTTTTT. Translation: CASSLVLAGYTGELFF.

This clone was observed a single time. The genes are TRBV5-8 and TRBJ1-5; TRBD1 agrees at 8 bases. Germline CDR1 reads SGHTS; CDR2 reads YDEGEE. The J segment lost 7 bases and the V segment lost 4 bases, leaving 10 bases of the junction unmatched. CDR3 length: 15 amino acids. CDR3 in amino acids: CASSPIRQGRQPQHF. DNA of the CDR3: TGTGCCAGCAGCCCTATTCGACAGGGGCGGCAGCCCCAGCATTTT.

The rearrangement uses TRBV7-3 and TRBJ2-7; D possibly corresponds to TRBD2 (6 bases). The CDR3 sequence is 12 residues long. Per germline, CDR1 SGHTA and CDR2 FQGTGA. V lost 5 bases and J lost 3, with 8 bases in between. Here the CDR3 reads CASSPGGYEQYF. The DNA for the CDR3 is TGTGCCAGCAGCCCCGGGGGCTACGAGCAGTACTTC.

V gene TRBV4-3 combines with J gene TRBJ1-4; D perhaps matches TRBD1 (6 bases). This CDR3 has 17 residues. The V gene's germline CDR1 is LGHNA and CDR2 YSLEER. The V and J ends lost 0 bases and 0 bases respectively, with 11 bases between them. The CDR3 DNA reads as TGCGCCAGCAGCCAAGAATTGGACAGTGCAACTAATGAAAAACTGTTTTTT. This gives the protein CASSQELDSATNEKLFF.

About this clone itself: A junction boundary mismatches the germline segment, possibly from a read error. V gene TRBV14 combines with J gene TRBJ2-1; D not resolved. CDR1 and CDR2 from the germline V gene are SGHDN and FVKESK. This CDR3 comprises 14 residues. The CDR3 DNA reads TGTGCCAGCAGCCCTATTGAGCGCCACAATGGGCAGTTCTTC. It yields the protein CASSPIERHNGQFF.

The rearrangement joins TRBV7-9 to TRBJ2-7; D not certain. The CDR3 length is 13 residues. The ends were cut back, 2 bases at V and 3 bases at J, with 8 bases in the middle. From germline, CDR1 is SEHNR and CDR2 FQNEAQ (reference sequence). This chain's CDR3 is CASSLFNNYEQYF. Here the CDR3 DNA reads TGTGCCAGCAGCTTATTTAACAACTACGAGCAGTACTTC.

The CDR3 region has the DNA TGTGCCTGCAAGGCCGGGGTCACTCAAGAGACCCAGTACTTC. Its translation is CACKAGVTQETQYF. This rearrangement joins TRBV27 to TRBJ2-5, with D perhaps matching TRBD2 (5 bases). This CDR3 is 14 amino acids long. The germline gives CDR1 MNHEY, CDR2 SMNVEV (reference sequence). Deletions cut 11 bases from V and 2 bases from J, with 18 bases between.

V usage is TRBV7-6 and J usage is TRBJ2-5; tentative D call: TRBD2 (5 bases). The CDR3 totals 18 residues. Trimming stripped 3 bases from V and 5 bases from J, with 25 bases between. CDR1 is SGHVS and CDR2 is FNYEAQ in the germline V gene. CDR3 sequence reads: CASSLTQPARELGETQYF. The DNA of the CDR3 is TGTGCCAGCAGCTTGACCCAACCTGCAAGGGAGCTCGGGGAGACCCAGTACTTC.

The CDR3 DNA follows: TGTGCCAGCAGGGAGGACAGGGCGCAGGGAAACACCATATATTTT. Translating it yields CASREDRAQGNTIYF. The V call is TRBV5-5, the J call TRBJ1-3; 8 positions agree with TRBD1. V was clipped by 5 bases and J by 4 bases; unmatched bases: 8. Germline-derived CDR1 and CDR2 are SGHKS and YYEKEE (reference sequence). CDR3 size: 15 residues.

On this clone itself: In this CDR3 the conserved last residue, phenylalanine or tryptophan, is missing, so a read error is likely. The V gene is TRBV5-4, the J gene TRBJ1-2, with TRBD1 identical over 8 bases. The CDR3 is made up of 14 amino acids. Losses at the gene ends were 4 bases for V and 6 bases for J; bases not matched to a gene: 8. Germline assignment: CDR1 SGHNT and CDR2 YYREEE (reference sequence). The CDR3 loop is CASSISRGQDGYTL. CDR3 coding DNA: TGTGCCAGCAGCATAAGCAGGGGGCAAGATGGCTACACCCTC.

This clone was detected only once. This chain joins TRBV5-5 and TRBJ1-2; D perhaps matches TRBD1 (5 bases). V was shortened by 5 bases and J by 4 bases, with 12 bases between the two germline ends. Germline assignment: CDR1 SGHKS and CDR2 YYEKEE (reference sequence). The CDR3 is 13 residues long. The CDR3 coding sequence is TGTGCCAGCAGTCCTGACAGCTTCTATGGCTACACCTTC. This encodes CASSPDSFYGYTF.

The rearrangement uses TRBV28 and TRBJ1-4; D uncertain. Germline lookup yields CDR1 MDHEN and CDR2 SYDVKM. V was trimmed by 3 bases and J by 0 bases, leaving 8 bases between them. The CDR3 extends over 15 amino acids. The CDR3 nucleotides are TGTGCCAGCAGTTTTGGAGACGCAACTAATGAAAAACTGTTTTTT. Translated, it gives CASSFGDATNEKLFF. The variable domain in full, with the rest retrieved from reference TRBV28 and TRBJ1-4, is DVKVTQSSRYLVKRTGEKVFLECVQDMDHENMFWYRQDPGLGLRLIYFSYDVKMKEKGDIPEGYSVSREKKERFSLILESASTNQTSMYLCASSFGDATNEKLFFGSGTQLSVL.

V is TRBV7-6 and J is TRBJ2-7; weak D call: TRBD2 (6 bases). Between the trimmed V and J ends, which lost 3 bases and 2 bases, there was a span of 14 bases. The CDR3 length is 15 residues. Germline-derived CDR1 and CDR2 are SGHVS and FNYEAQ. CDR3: CASSFDSGSPYEQYF. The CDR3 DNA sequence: TGTGCCAGCAGCTTCGACAGCGGGTCCCCCTACGAGCAGTACTTC.

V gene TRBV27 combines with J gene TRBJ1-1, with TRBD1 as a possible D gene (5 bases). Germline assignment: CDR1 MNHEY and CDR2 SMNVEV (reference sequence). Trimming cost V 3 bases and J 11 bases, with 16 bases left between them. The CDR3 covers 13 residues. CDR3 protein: CASSFVFGGEAFF. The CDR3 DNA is TGTGCCAGCAGTTTCGTATTCGGGGGTGAGGCTTTCTTT.

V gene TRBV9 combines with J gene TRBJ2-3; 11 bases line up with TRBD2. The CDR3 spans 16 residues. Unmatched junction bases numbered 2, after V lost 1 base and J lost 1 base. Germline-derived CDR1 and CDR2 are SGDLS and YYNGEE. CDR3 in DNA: TGTGCCAGCAGCGTACTAGCGGGGGGTGGCACAGATACGCAGTATTTT. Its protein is CASSVLAGGGTDTQYF.

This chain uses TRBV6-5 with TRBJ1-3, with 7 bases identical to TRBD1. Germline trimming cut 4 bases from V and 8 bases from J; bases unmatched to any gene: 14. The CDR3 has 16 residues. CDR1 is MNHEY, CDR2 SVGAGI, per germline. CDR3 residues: CASSLYPGTVGDTIYF. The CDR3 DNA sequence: TGTGCCAGCAGTTTATACCCCGGGACAGTCGGGGACACCATATATTTT.

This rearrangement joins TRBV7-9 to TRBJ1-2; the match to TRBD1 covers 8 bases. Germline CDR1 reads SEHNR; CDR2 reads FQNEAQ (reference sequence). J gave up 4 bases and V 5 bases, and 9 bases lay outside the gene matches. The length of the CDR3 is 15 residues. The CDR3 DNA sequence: TGTGCCAGCAGCAGTATTCAGACAGGGGTCTATGGCTACACCTTC. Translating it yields CASSSIQTGVYGYTF.

CDR3 nucleotide sequence: TGTGCCAGCAGCTTAGCGGGCCTCGCTCTTTCACCTCAAGACACCATATATTTT. It is translated as CASSLAGLALSPQDTIYF. V usage is TRBV7-2 and J usage is TRBJ1-3; no clear D. Deletions cut 0 bases from V and 8 bases from J, with 23 bases between. Germline-derived CDR1 and CDR2 are SGHTA and FQGNSA. CDR3 length equals 18 residues.

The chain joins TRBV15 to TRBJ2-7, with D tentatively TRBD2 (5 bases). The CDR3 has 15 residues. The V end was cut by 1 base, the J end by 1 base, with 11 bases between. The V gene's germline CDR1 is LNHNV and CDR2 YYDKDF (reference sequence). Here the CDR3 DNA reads TGTGCCACCAGCAGAGTAGCGAGCGGATCCTACGAGCAGTACTTC. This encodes CATSRVASGSYEQYF.

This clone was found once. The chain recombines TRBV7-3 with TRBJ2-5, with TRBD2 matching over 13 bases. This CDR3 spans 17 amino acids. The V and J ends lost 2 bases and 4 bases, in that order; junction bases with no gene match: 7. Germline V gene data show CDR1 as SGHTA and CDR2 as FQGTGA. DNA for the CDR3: TGTGCCAGCAGCTTATGGGGACTAGCGGGGTCGGGAGAGACCCAGTACTTC. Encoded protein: CASSLWGLAGSGETQYF.

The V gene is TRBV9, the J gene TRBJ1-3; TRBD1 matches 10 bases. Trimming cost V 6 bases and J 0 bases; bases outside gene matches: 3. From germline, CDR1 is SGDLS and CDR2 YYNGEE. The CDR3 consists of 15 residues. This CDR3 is CASTGTGASGNTIYF. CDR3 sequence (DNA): TGTGCCAGCACCGGGACAGGGGCCTCTGGAAACACCATATATTTT.

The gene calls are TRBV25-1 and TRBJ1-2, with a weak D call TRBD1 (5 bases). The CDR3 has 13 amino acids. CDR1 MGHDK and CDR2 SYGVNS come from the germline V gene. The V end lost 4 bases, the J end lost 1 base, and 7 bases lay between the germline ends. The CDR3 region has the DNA TGTGCCAGCAGTGCCGGGGGTAACTATGGCTACACCTTC. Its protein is CASSAGGNYGYTF.

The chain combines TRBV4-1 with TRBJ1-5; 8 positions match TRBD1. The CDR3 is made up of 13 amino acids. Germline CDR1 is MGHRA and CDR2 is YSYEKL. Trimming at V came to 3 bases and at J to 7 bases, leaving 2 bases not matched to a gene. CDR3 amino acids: CASSHTGGQPQHF. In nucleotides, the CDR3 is TGCGCCAGCAGCCATACAGGGGGGCAGCCCCAGCATTTT.